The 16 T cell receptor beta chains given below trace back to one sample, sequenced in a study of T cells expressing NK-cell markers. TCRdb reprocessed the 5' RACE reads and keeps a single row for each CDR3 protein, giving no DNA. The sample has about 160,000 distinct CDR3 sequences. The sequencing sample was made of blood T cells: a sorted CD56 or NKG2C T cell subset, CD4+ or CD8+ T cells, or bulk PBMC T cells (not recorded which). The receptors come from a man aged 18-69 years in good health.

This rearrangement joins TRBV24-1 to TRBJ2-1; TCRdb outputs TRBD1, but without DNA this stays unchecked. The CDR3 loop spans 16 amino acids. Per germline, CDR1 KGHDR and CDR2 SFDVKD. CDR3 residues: CATSDNRDNSYNEQFF.

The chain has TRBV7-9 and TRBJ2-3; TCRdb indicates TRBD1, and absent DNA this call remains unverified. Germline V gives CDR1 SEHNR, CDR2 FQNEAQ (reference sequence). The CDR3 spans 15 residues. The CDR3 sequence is CASSLNLPPTDTQYF.

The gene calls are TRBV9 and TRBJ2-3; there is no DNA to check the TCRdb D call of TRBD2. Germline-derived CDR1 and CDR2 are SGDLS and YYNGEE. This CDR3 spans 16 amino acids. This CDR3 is CASSTQTSGVTDTQYF.

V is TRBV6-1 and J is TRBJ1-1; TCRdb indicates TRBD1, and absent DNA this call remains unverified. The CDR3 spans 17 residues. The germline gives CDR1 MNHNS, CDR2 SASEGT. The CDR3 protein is CASSEYRDRGENTEAFF.

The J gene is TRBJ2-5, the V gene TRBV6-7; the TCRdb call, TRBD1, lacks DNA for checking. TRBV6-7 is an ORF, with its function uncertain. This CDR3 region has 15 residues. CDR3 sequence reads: CASSYGRTGQETQYF.

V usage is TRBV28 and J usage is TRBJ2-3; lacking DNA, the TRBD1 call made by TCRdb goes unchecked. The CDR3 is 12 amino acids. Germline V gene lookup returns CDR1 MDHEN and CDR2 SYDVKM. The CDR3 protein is CASSPPTDPQYF.

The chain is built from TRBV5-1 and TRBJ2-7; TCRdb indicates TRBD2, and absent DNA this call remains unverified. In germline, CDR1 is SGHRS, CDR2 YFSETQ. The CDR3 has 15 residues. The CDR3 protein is CASSRFAGGSYEQYF.

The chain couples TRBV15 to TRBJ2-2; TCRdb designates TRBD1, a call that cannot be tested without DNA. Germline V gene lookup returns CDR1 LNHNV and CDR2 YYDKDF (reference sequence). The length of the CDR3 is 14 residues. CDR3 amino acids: CATSAGGNTGELFF.

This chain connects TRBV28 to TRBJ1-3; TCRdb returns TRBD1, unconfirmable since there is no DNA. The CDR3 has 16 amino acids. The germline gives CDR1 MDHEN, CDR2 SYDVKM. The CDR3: CASSLEDSNSGNTIYF.

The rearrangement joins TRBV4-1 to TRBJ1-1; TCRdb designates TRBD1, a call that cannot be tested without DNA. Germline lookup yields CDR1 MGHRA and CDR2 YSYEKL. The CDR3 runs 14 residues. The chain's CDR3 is CASSHGGANTEAFF.

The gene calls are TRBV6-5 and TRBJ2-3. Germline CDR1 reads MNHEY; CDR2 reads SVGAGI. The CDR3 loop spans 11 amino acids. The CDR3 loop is CASLSADTQYF.

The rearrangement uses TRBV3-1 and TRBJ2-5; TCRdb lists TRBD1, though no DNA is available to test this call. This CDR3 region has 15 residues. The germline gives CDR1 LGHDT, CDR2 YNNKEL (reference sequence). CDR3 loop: CASSPRGGQLETQYF.

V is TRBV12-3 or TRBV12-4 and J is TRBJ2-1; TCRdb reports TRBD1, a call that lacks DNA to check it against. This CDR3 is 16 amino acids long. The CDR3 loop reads CASSPPRQGLENEQFF.

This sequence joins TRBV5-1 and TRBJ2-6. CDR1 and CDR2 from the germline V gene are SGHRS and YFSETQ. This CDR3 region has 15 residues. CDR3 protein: CASSFGGSGANVLTF.

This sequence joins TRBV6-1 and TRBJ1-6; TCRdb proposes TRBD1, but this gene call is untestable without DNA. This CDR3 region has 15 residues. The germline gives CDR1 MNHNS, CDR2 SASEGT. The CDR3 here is CASPGLGAPNSPLHF.

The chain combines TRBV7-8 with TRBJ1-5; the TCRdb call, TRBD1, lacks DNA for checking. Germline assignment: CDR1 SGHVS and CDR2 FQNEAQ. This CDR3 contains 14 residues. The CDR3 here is CASSLSGGSQPQHF.